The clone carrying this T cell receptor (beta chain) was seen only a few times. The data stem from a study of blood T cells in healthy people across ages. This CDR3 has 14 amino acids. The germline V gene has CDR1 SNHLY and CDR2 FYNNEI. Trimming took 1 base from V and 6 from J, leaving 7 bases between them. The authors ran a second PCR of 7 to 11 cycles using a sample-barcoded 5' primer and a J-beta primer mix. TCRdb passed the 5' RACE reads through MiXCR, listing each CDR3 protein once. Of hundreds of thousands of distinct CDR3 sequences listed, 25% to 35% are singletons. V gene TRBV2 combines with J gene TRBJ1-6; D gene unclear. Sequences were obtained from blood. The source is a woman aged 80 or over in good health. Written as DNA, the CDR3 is TGTGCCAGCAGTGAAGTAATAGCTAATTCACCCCTCCACTTT. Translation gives CASSEVIANSPLHF.